The 30 T cell receptor beta chains in this list originate from one sample, sequenced in a study of T cells in Graves' hyperthyroidism and ophthalmopathy. The source material, RNA transcripts, was used to amplify TCR beta CDR3 regions. During a first-round RT-PCR of the TCR CDR3, the HTBI primer set was used. TCRdb re-called the multiplex PCR reads with MiXCR, one entry per CDR3 protein. The table lists about 520,000 distinct CDR3 sequences, approximately 25% of them singletons, with about 10% in the top ten. The sample comprised blood. These receptors came from a woman younger than 45 with Graves' ophthalmopathy.

This clonotype was seen repeatedly, ten times or more. The chain uses TRBV6-5 and TRBJ1-1, with TRBD1 matching over 7 bases. The CDR3 runs 12 residues. Germline assignment: CDR1 MNHEY and CDR2 SVGAGI. The junction had 6 bases not matched to a gene; V was cut back by 7 bases and J by 7 bases. The CDR3 spells CASTRDSSEAFF. DNA for the CDR3: TGTGCCAGCACCCGGGACAGTAGTGAAGCTTTCTTT.

CDR3 nucleotides: TGTGCCAGCAGTTCAGCGGGAAAAGAGACCCAGTACTTC. Residues: CASSSAGKETQYF. V and J are TRBV6-2 or TRBV6-3 and TRBJ2-5; 7 nucleotides align to TRBD2. V trimming: 4 bases; J trimming: 3 bases; junction bases outside the gene matches: 2. Germline CDR1 and CDR2: MNHEY and SVGEGT. This CDR3 is built from 13 residues.

This sequence joins TRBV12-3 or TRBV12-4 and TRBJ1-1; 10 bases are a match to TRBD1. The V gene end was trimmed by 6 bases and the J gene end by 5 bases; junction bases not matched to a gene: 6. The length of the CDR3 is 14 residues. The CDR3 reads CASSSGQGWTEAFF. The CDR3 DNA sequence: TGTGCCAGCAGCTCGGGACAGGGGTGGACTGAAGCTTTCTTT.

This clonotype has ten or more counts. The chain has TRBV6-1 and TRBJ1-5; D is ambiguous. V lost 11 bases and J lost 3, with 11 bases in between. CDR1 is MNHNS and CDR2 is SASEGT in the germline V gene. The CDR3 extends over 12 amino acids. CDR3 protein: CADRRHNQPQHF. The CDR3 DNA follows: TGTGCCGACCGACGGCACAATCAGCCCCAGCATTTT.

CDR3 DNA: TGTGCCAGTAGTATTTCGGGACAATGGAACACTGAAGCTTTCTTT. This gives the protein CASSISGQWNTEAFF. The chain employs TRBV19 and TRBJ1-1; possible D gene TRBD1, 6 bases. Germline V lookup: CDR1 LNHDA, CDR2 SQIVND (reference sequence). Trimming removed 3 bases from V and 1 base from J, with 12 bases in between. This CDR3 comprises 15 residues.

This clonotype came up once. CDR3 in amino acids: CASSRASGGKETQYF. In DNA form, the CDR3 reads TGTGCCAGCAGCCGAGCTAGCGGGGGAAAAGAGACCCAGTACTTC. The chain joins TRBV4-2 to TRBJ2-5, with TRBD2 matching 10 bases. The V gene end was trimmed by 4 bases and the J gene end by 3 bases; junction bases not matched to a gene: 5. This CDR3 comprises 15 residues. Germline-derived CDR1 and CDR2 are LGHNA and YNFKEQ.

The V call is TRBV7-2, the J call TRBJ2-7; 9 bases line up with TRBD1. Germline lookup yields CDR1 SGHTA and CDR2 FQGNSA. V was pared by 4 bases and J by 0 bases, with 4 bases of the junction left unmatched. The length of the CDR3 is 15 residues. CDR3 in DNA: TGTGCCAGCAGCTACGGGACAGGGAGCTCCTACGAGCAGTACTTC. Protein sequence: CASSYGTGSSYEQYF.

This clonotype has at least ten counts. V gene TRBV29-1 combines with J gene TRBJ2-7; D might be TRBD1 (6 bases). The CDR3 is 15 amino acids. V lost 0 bases, J lost 2 bases, and 14 bases lay in between. The germline CDR1 and CDR2 sequences are SQVTM and ANQGSEA. The CDR3 nucleotides are TGCAGCGTTGAAGATAGAGGGGGAAATGCCTACGAGCAGTACTTC. It yields the protein CSVEDRGGNAYEQYF.

This clonotype was seen many times. The chain links TRBV5-1 to TRBJ2-7; 10 bases fit TRBD1. CDR1 is SGHRS and CDR2 is YFSETQ in the germline V gene. V dropped 2 bases and J dropped 1; count of bases not matched to a gene: 6. The CDR3 is made up of 16 amino acids. For the CDR3, the DNA is TGCGCCAGCAGCTTTTTTTCGGGACAGGGGTCCTACGAGCAGTACTTC. Translating gives CASSFFSGQGSYEQYF.

In this sample, this clonotype turned up many times. The V gene is TRBV18, the J gene TRBJ2-7, with D tentatively TRBD1 (6 bases). The V end was cut by 6 bases, the J end by 6 bases, with 15 bases between. This CDR3 contains 13 residues. Germline V gene data show CDR1 as KGHSH and CDR2 as LQKENI. CDR3 in amino acids: CASSPGHIGEQYF. CDR3 nucleotide sequence: TGTGCCAGCTCCCCGGGACACATAGGCGAGCAGTACTTC.

With respect to this clonotype: The CDR3 carries no conserved terminal phenylalanine or tryptophan, so it likely arises from a read error. It is unclear where the CDR3 begins or ends on the DNA, so no DNA is shown, and the CDR3 is as TCRdb lists it. The chain carries TRBV12-3 or TRBV12-4 and TRBJ1-1; TRBD1, the table's D call, lacks a check against the DNA. Counting both end residues, the CDR3 totals 14 amino acids. The CDR3 region is CASGATALNTEACL.

The chain uses TRBV28 and TRBJ2-7, with a possible D match to TRBD1 (6 bases). The length of the CDR3 is 16 residues. Germline V gives CDR1 MDHEN, CDR2 SYDVKM. Deletions cut 4 bases from V and 2 bases from J, with 18 bases between. The CDR3 nucleotides are TGTGCCAGCAGTTCCAATGCCGGGACAAGGGCCTACGAGCAGTACTTC. It yields the protein CASSSNAGTRAYEQYF.

This clonotype was seen ten or more times. V is TRBV20-1 and J is TRBJ1-1; TRBD1 matches at 9 bases. Trimming took 5 bases from V and 7 from J; bases not matched to a gene: 8. Germline-derived CDR1 and CDR2 are DFQATT and SNEGSKA (reference sequence). The CDR3 runs to 13 residues. The CDR3 region has the DNA TGCAGTGCTGGGACAGGGACGACCCTTGAAGCTTTCTTT. This sequence encodes CSAGTGTTLEAFF.

The chain uses TRBV3-1 and TRBJ2-5, with a weak D call TRBD2 (5 bases). The CDR3 covers 13 residues. CDR1 LGHDT and CDR2 YNNKEL come from the germline V gene (reference sequence). With 1 base removed from V and 7 bases from J, the gap between germline ends came to 10 bases. CDR3 in amino acids: CASSQVEVGTQYF. As DNA, the CDR3 is TGTGCCAGCAGCCAAGTGGAGGTGGGGACCCAGTACTTC.

The sample holds a few counts of this clonotype. This rearrangement joins TRBV11-2 to TRBJ2-1, with TRBD1 matching over 10 bases. CDR3 length: 14 residues. Germline assignment: CDR1 SGHAT and CDR2 FQNNGV. The V segment lost 5 bases and the J segment 6 bases; nucleotides outside the gene matches: 4. CDR3: CASSPGTGVNEQFF. In nucleotides, the CDR3 is TGTGCCAGCAGCCCAGGGACAGGGGTCAATGAGCAGTTCTTC.

This clonotype was seen a handful of times. The chain carries TRBV7-2 and TRBJ2-7; possible D gene TRBD1, 6 bases. The V and J ends lost 4 bases and 4 bases respectively, with 17 bases between them. CDR1 SGHTA and CDR2 FQGNSA come from the germline V gene. The CDR3 has 15 amino acids. The DNA of the CDR3 is TGTGCCAGCAGCTCGCTAGGGGGATTGGGTTACGAGCAGTACTTC. It codes for CASSSLGGLGYEQYF. Full variable domain (outside the CDR3, taken from reference TRBV7-2 and TRBJ2-7): GAGVSQSPSNKVTEKGKDVELRCDPISGHTALYWYRQSLGQGLEFLIYFQGNSAPDKSGLPSDRFSAERTGGSVSTLTIQRTQQEDSAVYLCASSSLGGLGYEQYFGPGTRLTVT.

This clonotype was seen ten or more times. This rearrangement joins TRBV4-2 to TRBJ2-5; perhaps TRBD2 as D (6 bases). Per the germline V gene, CDR1 is LGHNA and CDR2 is YNFKEQ. Between the trimmed V and J ends, which lost 1 base and 4 bases, there was a span of 13 bases. There are 15 residues in the CDR3. CDR3 bases: TGTGCCAGCAGCCAAGTATCGGGAGCCCGAGAGACCCAGTACTTC. It translates to CASSQVSGARETQYF.

There are many counts of this clonotype. The rearrangement joins TRBV14 to TRBJ1-1; D may be TRBD1 (5 bases). The CDR3 consists of 14 residues. The germline V gene encodes CDR1 SGHDN and CDR2 FVKESK. Trimming removed 7 bases at V and 2 bases at J, with 14 bases between. CDR3 residues: CASKRGHANTEAFF. CDR3 sequence (DNA): TGTGCCAGCAAAAGGGGTCACGCCAACACTGAAGCTTTCTTT. Full variable domain (remainder filled in from reference TRBV14 and TRBJ1-1): EAGVTQFPSHSVIEKGQTVTLRCDPISGHDNLYWYRRVMGKEIKFLLHFVKESKQDESGMPNNRFLAERTGGTYSTLKVQPAELEDSGVYFCASKRGHANTEAFFGQGTRLTVV.

Ten or more counts support this clonotype. V is TRBV12-3 or TRBV12-4 and J is TRBJ2-7; D perhaps matches TRBD1 (6 bases). Trimming pared 3 bases from V and 5 bases from J, leaving 14 bases between. There are 14 residues in the CDR3. CDR3: CASSLGQGFNEQYF. The CDR3 DNA reads as TGTGCCAGCAGTTTGGGTCAGGGGTTCAACGAGCAGTACTTC.

J is TRBJ1-1 and V is TRBV30; D is perhaps TRBD1 (5 bases). CDR1 and CDR2 (germline): GTSNPN, SVGIG (reference sequence). This CDR3 has 15 amino acids. The CDR3 protein is CAMKGRGTRDTEAFF. In DNA, the CDR3 is TGTGCAATGAAGGGACGGGGGACTAGGGACACTGAAGCTTTCTTT.

This rearrangement joins TRBV6-1 to TRBJ1-2; D call uncertain. The CDR3 is made up of 15 amino acids. The V and J ends lost 3 bases and 1 base respectively, with 12 bases between them. Germline-derived CDR1 and CDR2 are MNHNS and SASEGT. CDR3 DNA: TGTGCCAGCAGTGAGCTCCGATATTATAACTATGGCTACACCTTC. This sequence encodes CASSELRYYNYGYTF.

The chain employs TRBV2 and TRBJ2-1; D is ambiguous. The CDR3 covers 14 residues. The germline CDR1 and CDR2 sequences are SNHLY and FYNNEI. The V end was cut by 1 base, the J end by 3 bases, with 7 bases between. CDR3 loop: CASSEDPFYNEQFF. In nucleotides, the CDR3 is TGTGCCAGCAGTGAAGACCCTTTCTACAATGAGCAGTTCTTC.

This clonotype was seen repeatedly, ten times or more. The chain combines TRBV11-3 with TRBJ2-5, with D perhaps matching TRBD2 (6 bases). Germline V gene lookup returns CDR1 SGHNT and CDR2 YENEEA. This CDR3 has 15 amino acids. V lost 6 bases to trimming and J lost 2 bases, with 16 bases between them. CDR3 amino acids: CASSSGGAGQETQYF. The CDR3 region has the DNA TGTGCCAGCAGTTCCGGCGGTGCGGGGCAAGAGACCCAGTACTTC. The full variable domain, rest sourced from reference TRBV11-3 and TRBJ2-5, is EAGVVQSPRYKIIEKKQPVAFWCNPISGHNTLYWYLQNLGQGPELLIRYENEEAVDDSQLPKDRFSAERLKGVDSTLKIQPAELGDSAVYLCASSSGGAGQETQYFGPGTRLLVL.

This chain uses TRBV11-1 with TRBJ2-5; 9 nucleotides match TRBD1. This CDR3 spans 14 amino acids. Trimming took 6 bases from V and 3 from J; bases not matched to a gene: 5. Germline V CDR1 and CDR2: SGHAT, FQDESV (reference sequence). Here the CDR3 reads CASRYTGGEETQYF. Here the CDR3 DNA reads TGTGCCAGCAGATACACAGGGGGCGAAGAGACCCAGTACTTC.

The chain uses TRBV7-7 and TRBJ2-7; 8 bases are a match to TRBD2. Germline lookup yields CDR1 SSHAT and CDR2 FNYEAQ (reference sequence). The V and J ends lost 4 bases and 5 bases, in that order; junction bases with no gene match: 13. The CDR3 spans 16 residues. The chain's CDR3 is CASSSPPLSGEDEQYF. The CDR3 coding sequence is TGTGCCAGCAGCTCCCCCCCCCTTAGCGGGGAGGACGAGCAGTACTTC.

This clonotype was detected once. The rearrangement links TRBV14 to TRBJ1-3; D unresolved. Germline CDR1 is SGHDN and CDR2 is FVKESK. The CDR3 spans 16 residues. Trimming shortened V by 1 base and J by 0 bases, and 10 bases separated the two germline ends. In DNA form, the CDR3 reads TGTGCCAGCAGCCAAGCTATCTCCTACTCTGGAAACACCATATATTTT. As protein: CASSQAISYSGNTIYF.

This clonotype was seen at least ten times. This chain links TRBV7-9 with TRBJ1-1; D is uncertain. Trimming removed 6 bases from V and 4 bases from J, with 15 bases in between. The CDR3 is 14 residues long. Germline V CDR1 and CDR2: SEHNR, FQNEAQ (reference sequence). CDR3 protein: CASRPEGDGTEAFF. DNA of the CDR3: TGTGCCAGCAGACCTGAAGGTGACGGCACTGAAGCTTTCTTT.

The CDR3 loop is CASRDRGLNTEAFF. CDR3 nucleotide sequence: TGTGCCAGCAGAGACAGGGGATTGAACACTGAAGCTTTCTTT. The gene calls are TRBV2 and TRBJ1-1; TRBD1 matches at 8 bases. CDR3 length: 14 residues. The germline CDR1 and CDR2 sequences are SNHLY and FYNNEI. Losses at the gene ends were 6 bases for V and 0 bases for J; bases not matched to a gene: 3.

This clonotype was picked up a small number of times. The chain couples TRBV19 to TRBJ1-1; D gene uncertain. Deletions cut 3 bases from V and 1 base from J, with 6 bases between. Germline assignment: CDR1 LNHDA and CDR2 SQIVND (reference sequence). The CDR3 contains 13 residues. CDR3 nucleotides: TGTGCCAGTAGTATCTACGAGAACACTGAAGCTTTCTTT. Translation: CASSIYENTEAFF.

At least ten counts were recorded for this clonotype. The V call is TRBV6-1, the J call TRBJ1-5; D remains ambiguous. Germline CDR1 reads MNHNS; CDR2 reads SASEGT. Trimming removed 10 bases at V and 2 bases at J, with 18 bases between. CDR3 length equals 15 residues. In DNA, the CDR3 is TGTGCCACCCATCGGGCCTCTTCGGGCAATCAGCCCCAGCATTTT. It translates to CATHRASSGNQPQHF.